The clone carrying this TCR beta chain came up once. Its antigen is undetermined. This sample is part of a study of human thymus T cells. General study findings and limits: As related research reported, thymic repertoires overlapped highly among unrelated individuals. Gene usage (both V and J) appeared biased in thymic and blood repertoires.

Data came from immunoSEQ multiplex PCR; TCRdb stores just in-frame clones and leaves some out. The table lists tens of thousands of clones, 90% to 95% of them singletons. Resections from corrective heart surgery provided thymus tissue. Healthy Finnish infants having corrective surgery for congenital heart defects served as donors. CDR1 is LGHNA and CDR2 is YNFKEQ in the germline V gene. The V gene lost 5 bases and the J gene lost 0 bases, with 7 bases spanning the gap. The CDR3 covers 13 residues. Sample: thymus tissue. The sequence derives from a girl under three years old with a congenital heart defect but otherwise immunologically healthy. This chain links TRBV4-2 with TRBJ2-5, with D tentatively TRBD2 (5 bases). The DNA of the CDR3 is TGTGCCAGCAGCACAGCGGACCAAGAGACCCAGTACTTC. This translates into CASSTADQETQYF.